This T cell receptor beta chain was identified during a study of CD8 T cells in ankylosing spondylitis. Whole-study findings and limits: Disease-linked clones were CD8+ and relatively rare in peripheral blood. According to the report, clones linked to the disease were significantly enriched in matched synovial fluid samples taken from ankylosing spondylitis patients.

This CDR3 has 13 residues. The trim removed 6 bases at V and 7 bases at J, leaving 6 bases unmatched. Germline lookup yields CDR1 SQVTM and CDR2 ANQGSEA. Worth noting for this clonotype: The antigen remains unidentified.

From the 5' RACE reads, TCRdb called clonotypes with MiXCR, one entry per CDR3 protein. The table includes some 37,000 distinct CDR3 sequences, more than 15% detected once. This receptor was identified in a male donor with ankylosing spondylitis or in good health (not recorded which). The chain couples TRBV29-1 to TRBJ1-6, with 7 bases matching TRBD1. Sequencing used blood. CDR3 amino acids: CSVRGTVNSPLHF. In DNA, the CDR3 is TGCAGCGTCCGGGGGACAGTAAATTCACCCCTCCACTTT.